This entry lists 18 T cell receptor beta chains sequenced from one sample in a study of T cell responses to AZD1222 COVID-19 vaccine. Generated by immunoSEQ multiplex PCR, the TCRdb table keeps only in-frame clones and is missing some. Here the sample spans roughly 140,000 clones, roughly 92% being singletons. The sample consisted of peripheral blood, taken on day 0 of AZD1222 vaccination. The receptors were sampled from an adult in good health.

This chain links TRBV2 with TRBJ1-1, with a possible D match to TRBD1 (6 bases). The CDR3 has 14 residues. Germline values: CDR1 SNHLY, CDR2 FYNNEI. The V end lost 6 bases, the J end lost 0 bases, and 11 bases lay between the germline ends. The CDR3 region has the DNA TGTGCCAGCAGATCAGGACAGATGAACACTGAAGCTTTCTTT. Protein sequence: CASRSGQMNTEAFF.

The rearrangement joins TRBV9 to TRBJ2-2; 8 bases are shared with TRBD1. Per the germline V gene, CDR1 is SGDLS and CDR2 is YYNGEE. This CDR3 contains 15 residues. Germline trimming cut 0 bases from V and 7 bases from J; bases unmatched to any gene: 5. CDR3 in DNA: TGTGCCAGCAGCGTAGGGACAGGGCTTGGCGGGGAGCTGTTTTTT. This sequence encodes CASSVGTGLGGELFF.

This rearrangement joins TRBV18 to TRBJ1-5; D is undetermined. V dropped 3 bases and J dropped 2 bases, with 17 bases sitting between them. Germline-derived CDR1 and CDR2 are KGHSH and LQKENI. The CDR3 has 17 amino acids. The CDR3 bases are TGTGCCAGCTCACCGGACTTCGGAAACCTGGGCAATCAGCCCCAGCATTTT. Protein sequence: CASSPDFGNLGNQPQHF.

The chain links TRBV10-3 to TRBJ2-7; D is perhaps TRBD1 or TRBD2 (6 bases each). Germline values: CDR1 ENHRY, CDR2 SYGVKD. The V end was cut by 11 bases, the J end by 4 bases, with 18 bases between. The CDR3 has 13 residues. The CDR3 reads CAGGEGGGYEQYF. CDR3 sequence (DNA): TGTGCCGGAGGGGAAGGGGGAGGTTACGAGCAGTACTTC.

This clone has only one observation. The chain links TRBV9 to TRBJ2-5; 9 bases are a match to TRBD2. Germline V lookup: CDR1 SGDLS, CDR2 YYNGEE. The CDR3 length is 18 residues. Germline trimming cut 4 bases from V and 5 bases from J; bases unmatched to any gene: 18. The CDR3 loop is CASSPRKAGGIIGETQYF. CDR3 in DNA: TGTGCCAGCAGCCCCCGAAAAGCGGGAGGAATTATCGGTGAGACCCAGTACTTC. Complete variable domain (other parts from reference TRBV9 and TRBJ2-5): DSGVTQTPKHLITATGQRVTLRCSPRSGDLSVYWYQQSLDQGLQFLIQYYNGEERAKGNILERFSAQQFPDLHSELNLSSLELGDSALYFCASSPRKAGGIIGETQYFGPGTRLLVL.

The genes are TRBV4-1 and TRBJ2-5; D gene unclear. The CDR3 totals 18 residues. Trimming removed 4 bases at V and 0 bases at J, with 21 bases between. The germline CDR1 and CDR2 sequences are MGHRA and YSYEKL. The CDR3 region is CASSLFPGGRIYQETQYF. As DNA, the CDR3 is TGCGCCAGCAGCCTATTCCCGGGCGGACGTATTTACCAAGAGACCCAGTACTTC.

The V gene is TRBV12-5, the J gene TRBJ1-5; a weak D match, TRBD1 (6 bases). Trimming removed 5 bases at V and 4 bases at J, with 18 bases between. Germline loops: CDR1 LGHNT, CDR2 FRNRAP. The CDR3 has 16 amino acids. CDR3 DNA sequence: TGTGCTAGTGGTCCTACCCAGGGGAGATTGAATCAGCCCCAGCATTTT. Its protein is CASGPTQGRLNQPQHF. Based on the CDR3 plus reference TRBV12-5 and TRBJ1-5, the full variable domain is DARVTQTPRHKVTEMGQEVTMRCQPILGHNTVFWYRQTMMQGLELLAYFRNRAPLDDSGMPKDRFSAEMPDATLATLKIQPSEPRDSAVYFCASGPTQGRLNQPQHFGDGTRLSIL.

The gene calls are TRBV28 and TRBJ2-2; D is possibly TRBD1 (6 bases). The CDR3 totals 14 residues. The V gene lost 5 bases and the J gene lost 7 bases, with 14 bases spanning the gap. Germline loops: CDR1 MDHEN, CDR2 SYDVKM. The CDR3 reads CASSIRQDGGELFF. Written as DNA, the CDR3 is TGTGCCAGCAGTATCCGACAGGATGGCGGGGAGCTGTTTTTT.

This clone appeared once. This chain connects TRBV27 to TRBJ2-7; 7 bases line up with TRBD2. Per the germline V gene, CDR1 is MNHEY and CDR2 is SMNVEV (reference sequence). CDR3 length: 15 amino acids. V gave up 6 bases and J gave up 0 bases; unmatched junction bases: 8. The CDR3 sequence is CASSLLRESSYEQYF. The CDR3, as DNA: TGTGCCAGCAGCTTGTTGCGGGAGAGCTCCTACGAGCAGTACTTC.

The chain couples TRBV28 to TRBJ2-7; D is possibly TRBD2 (6 bases). Germline values: CDR1 MDHEN, CDR2 SYDVKM. Deletions cut 3 bases from V and 5 bases from J, with 11 bases between. CDR3 length: 13 residues. The CDR3 nucleotides are TGTGCCAGCAGTTTCGGAGGGCCCCACGAGCAGTACTTC. It yields the protein CASSFGGPHEQYF.

This clone was recorded a few times. The CDR3 sequence: CASRDGELFF. As DNA, the CDR3 is TGTGCCAGCAGGGACGGGGAGCTGTTTTTT. This chain links TRBV6-4 with TRBJ2-2; D call uncertain. The length of the CDR3 is 10 residues. Per the germline V gene, CDR1 is MRHNA and CDR2 is SNTAGT. V lost 6 bases, J lost 7 bases, and 3 bases lay in between.

This clone has a single count. The chain combines TRBV19 with TRBJ2-2; D might be TRBD1 (5 bases). Trimming shortened V by 7 bases and J by 4 bases, and 16 bases separated the two germline ends. Per the germline V gene, CDR1 is LNHDA and CDR2 is SQIVND (reference sequence). The CDR3 is made up of 15 amino acids. The CDR3 sequence is CASNNRSRATGELFF. The DNA for the CDR3 is TGTGCCAGTAACAATAGGTCCAGGGCCACCGGGGAGCTGTTTTTT.

The genes are TRBV19 and TRBJ2-2; TRBD1 or TRBD2 may be the D gene (6 bases each). V gave up 10 bases and J gave up 7 bases, with 19 bases separating them. This CDR3 is 14 amino acids long. Per germline, CDR1 LNHDA and CDR2 SQIVND (reference sequence). CDR3 region: CATQKGGRGGELFF. CDR3 DNA sequence: TGTGCCACTCAAAAGGGGGGACGTGGCGGGGAGCTGTTTTTT.

J is TRBJ1-1 and V is TRBV19; no reliable D call. This CDR3 has 13 amino acids. Trimming took off 7 bases at V and 1 base at J, with 10 bases between the two ends. Looked up from germline, CDR1 is LNHDA and CDR2 is SQIVND (reference sequence). CDR3 loop: CASKDRGNTEAFF. As DNA, the CDR3 is TGTGCCAGTAAGGACCGGGGGAACACTGAAGCTTTCTTT.

V and J are TRBV28 and TRBJ1-5; TRBD1 is a possible D gene (6 bases). Per germline, CDR1 MDHEN and CDR2 SYDVKM. The V end lost 2 bases, the J end lost 5 bases, and 13 bases lay between the germline ends. This CDR3 has 15 residues. The CDR3 DNA reads as TGTGCCAGCAGTTTAGTAGGACAGCTCTATCAGCCCCAGCATTTT. Amino acids: CASSLVGQLYQPQHF.

The rearrangement uses TRBV10-3 and TRBJ2-2; 8 bases are shared with TRBD2. The V gene's germline CDR1 is ENHRY and CDR2 SYGVKD. This CDR3 comprises 17 residues. After removal of 6 bases from V and 0 bases from J, the junction contained 9 bases not matched to a gene. This CDR3 reads CAIRGTRAGANTGELFF. The CDR3 bases are TGTGCCATCAGGGGGACCAGAGCGGGGGCGAACACCGGGGAGCTGTTTTTT.

The V and J genes are TRBV21-1 and TRBJ1-1. TRBV21-1 corresponds to a pseudogene. The CDR3 covers 11 residues. CDR3 nucleotide sequence: TGTGCCAGCAGGGAAGGTAGGGAAGCTTTCTTT. It yields the protein CASREGREAFF.

J is TRBJ2-7 and V is TRBV4-1, with TRBD1 matching 11 bases. CDR1 MGHRA and CDR2 YSYEKL come from the germline V gene. The CDR3 contains 17 residues. Trimming took 3 bases from V and 4 from J; bases not matched to a gene: 11. The CDR3 here is CASSHPVDRGLRYEQYF. The CDR3 DNA reads TGCGCCAGCAGCCATCCGGTGGACAGGGGGCTTAGGTACGAGCAGTACTTC.